This T cell receptor delta chain appears in the sequencing data of a study of Vδ1+ human thymocytes. Findings and limits, study-wide: Bulk repertoire data may be misinterpreted because of unexpected Vdelta2 sequences. Thymic delta-chain repertoires held roughly 20% Vdelta2 sequences and few Vdelta3, despite high sort purity. In the thymus, TRG and TRD repertoires looked highly polyclonal with Gaussian CDR3 lengths.

Sequences come from RNA converted to cDNA by reverse transcription. Multiplex PCR used pooled V-gene forward primers and a constant-region reverse primer to amplify CDR3s. TCRdb fed the multiplex PCR reads to CATT. The sample contains about 25,000 delta-chain clones, around 7.7% of which appear only once. Vdelta1+ thymocyte sorts reached between about 98% and 99.6% purity. This clone was found a few times. Its antigen remains unidentified. Deletions cut 2 bases from V and 0 bases from J, with 10 bases between. In germline, CDR1 is TSWWSYY, CDR2 QGS. This CDR3 has 15 amino acids. Input material: Vdelta1+ gamma-delta thymocytes from the thymus. The subset denotes: FACS-sorted CD3+ TCRalphabeta- TCRVdelta1+ TCRVdelta2- thymocytes. The chain carries TRDV1 and TRDJ1; D remains unclear. The sequence was obtained from a girl under three years old who had congenital heart surgery. CDR3 residues: CALGETNSYTDKLIF. CDR3 sequence (DNA): TGTGCTCTTGGGGAAACAAACAGTTACACCGATAAACTCATCTTT.